These 17 T cell receptor beta chains originate from one sample sequenced in a study of identical twins. Each CDR3 protein is one row after TCRdb ran MiXCR on the 5' RACE reads. The top ten hold around 0.25% of the sample, which has some 1,700,000 distinct CDR3 sequences, roughly a third seen once. The sample comprised cord blood. These TCRs come from a newborn girl in good health.

The rearrangement links TRBV6-1 to TRBJ1-2; 8 bases agree with TRBD1. Germline CDR1 is MNHNS and CDR2 is SASEGT. This CDR3 comprises 14 residues. V shed 4 bases, J shed 8 bases, and the junction held 9 bases outside the gene matches. The CDR3 loop is CASSGPGQGKGYTF. For the CDR3, the DNA is TGTGCCAGCAGTGGCCCCGGACAGGGAAAAGGCTACACCTTC.

This clonotype was detected only a few times. This chain connects TRBV6-1 to TRBJ2-7, with TRBD2 matching over 11 bases. Germline assignment: CDR1 MNHNS and CDR2 SASEGT. V was clipped by 7 bases and J by 3 bases; unmatched bases: 5. The CDR3 is 14 residues long. CDR3 amino acids: CASIPSGRLYEQYF. CDR3 bases: TGTGCCAGCATCCCTAGCGGGAGGCTCTACGAGCAGTACTTC.

This clonotype showed up many times. This chain links TRBV10-3 with TRBJ2-3, with TRBD2 matching over 9 bases. The CDR3 contains 18 residues. The germline gives CDR1 ENHRY, CDR2 SYGVKD. V lost 3 bases and J lost 0; bases outside the gene matches: 10. The CDR3 region is CAISETASGVPSTDTQYF. DNA of the CDR3: TGTGCCATCAGTGAAACGGCTAGCGGGGTTCCTAGCACAGATACGCAGTATTTT.

The V gene is TRBV5-1, the J gene TRBJ2-3; no firm D call. Per germline, CDR1 SGHRS and CDR2 YFSETQ. There are 15 residues in the CDR3. V was shortened by 0 bases and J by 0 bases, with 8 bases between the two germline ends. The CDR3 DNA follows: TGCGCCAGCAGCTTGGGCGTCCATAGCACAGATACGCAGTATTTT. Encoded protein: CASSLGVHSTDTQYF.

The CDR3 sequence: CASSTYLAGVFSYNEQYF. The DNA for the CDR3 is TGTGCCAGCAGCACCTACCTAGCGGGAGTTTTCTCCTACAATGAGCAGTACTTC. The V gene is TRBV7-2, the J gene TRBJ2-1; 10 bases are shared with TRBD2. The J call may be mistaken, given a closer DNA end match to TRBJ2-7. Germline CDR1 and CDR2: SGHTA and FQGNSA. This CDR3 region has 18 residues.

The rearrangement links TRBV20-1 to TRBJ2-7, with no clear D. CDR3 length: 15 amino acids. Trimming pared 3 bases from V and 1 base from J, leaving 16 bases between. Germline V gene lookup returns CDR1 DFQATT and CDR2 SNEGSKA (reference sequence). For the CDR3, the DNA is TGCAGTGCTAGCCCTGCGAGGCTCTTTTCCTACGAGCAGTACTTC. This encodes CSASPARLFSYEQYF.

This clonotype occurred many times. The rearrangement joins TRBV6-5 to TRBJ2-3; TRBD1 is a possible D gene (6 bases). The CDR3 consists of 15 residues. Germline V lookup: CDR1 MNHEY, CDR2 SVGAGI. V was cut by 0 bases and J by 6 bases, with 13 bases left in between. As DNA, the CDR3 is TGTGCCAGCAGTTACTCGATACAGGGATTCGATACGCAGTATTTT. Translated: CASSYSIQGFDTQYF.

This clonotype was seen only a few times. This chain uses TRBV11-2 with TRBJ2-7; D tentatively fits TRBD1 or TRBD2 (5 bases each). The CDR3 length is 14 residues. CDR1 and CDR2 (germline): SGHAT, FQNNGV. The ends were cut back, 5 bases at V and 6 bases at J, with 17 bases in the middle. The CDR3, as DNA: TGTGCCAGCAGCGATCAACCGGGGCCCCTCGAGCAGTACTTC. As protein: CASSDQPGPLEQYF.

V is TRBV10-3 and J is TRBJ2-7; D unresolved. CDR3 length: 12 residues. V was pared by 6 bases and J by 1 base, with 7 bases between. The V gene's germline CDR1 is ENHRY and CDR2 SYGVKD. The CDR3 bases are TGTGCCATCAGCGGAGAGTCCTACGAGCAGTACTTC. This sequence encodes CAISGESYEQYF.

The chain is built from TRBV20-1 and TRBJ2-1; 10 bases align to TRBD2. V was pared by 7 bases and J by 2 bases, with 8 bases of the junction left unmatched. This CDR3 comprises 15 residues. CDR1 and CDR2 from the germline V gene are DFQATT and SNEGSKA (reference sequence). The CDR3 DNA reads TGCAGTGGGGCCCCCGGGACTAGCGCCTACAATGAGCAGTTCTTC. Its translation: CSGAPGTSAYNEQFF.

Regarding this clonotype: This CDR3 is missing its conserved last phenylalanine or tryptophan, likely due to a read error. The V and J genes are TRBV11-2 and TRBJ2-1; TRBD1 is a possible D gene (6 bases). Between the trimmed V and J ends, which lost 5 bases and 3 bases, there was a span of 11 bases. Germline V gives CDR1 SGHAT, CDR2 FQNNGV. This CDR3 has 14 amino acids. The CDR3 here is CASSVPQGYNEQFL. The CDR3 DNA reads as TGTGCCAGCAGCGTACCACAGGGCTACAATGAGCAGTTCTTA.

The chain links TRBV5-1 to TRBJ2-5; D is perhaps TRBD1 or TRBD2 (7 bases each). The end of the DNA aligns better with TRBJ2-7, so the J call may be wrong. The CDR3 covers 16 residues. From germline, CDR1 is SGHRS and CDR2 YFSETQ. CDR3 DNA: TGCGCCAGCAGCTTGGCCAACAACAGGGGAGGGTACGAGCAGTACTTC. Its translation: CASSLANNRGGYEQYF.

The chain employs TRBV5-1 and TRBJ2-5, with 10 nucleotides matching TRBD1. TRBJ2-7 explains the end of the DNA better; the J call may be wrong. There are 15 residues in the CDR3. Looked up from germline, CDR1 is SGHRS and CDR2 is YFSETQ. CDR3 amino acids: CASRTGTGAAYEQYF. Written as DNA, the CDR3 is TGCGCCAGCAGAACTGGGACAGGGGCCGCCTACGAGCAGTACTTC.

The rearrangement links TRBV20-1 to TRBJ2-5; perhaps TRBD2 as D (6 bases). Trimming shortened V by 6 bases and J by 4 bases, and 18 bases separated the two germline ends. This CDR3 region has 14 residues. CDR1 DFQATT and CDR2 SNEGSKA come from the germline V gene (reference sequence). As DNA, the CDR3 is TGCAGTGCCCTCCGGGAGCAGGGTGGAGAGACCCAGTACTTC. Protein: CSALREQGGETQYF.

This clonotype was detected ten times or more. This chain connects TRBV5-1 to TRBJ1-2; unclear D gene. With 4 bases removed from V and 7 bases from J, the gap between germline ends came to 20 bases. The germline V gene encodes CDR1 SGHRS and CDR2 YFSETQ. The CDR3 spans 15 residues. The CDR3 protein is CASSGGPLSIAGYTF. CDR3 nucleotides: TGCGCCAGCAGCGGCGGACCCTTAAGTATTGCTGGCTACACCTTC.

The chain combines TRBV2 with TRBJ2-3, with 10 nucleotides matching TRBD2. This CDR3 is 16 amino acids long. CDR1 and CDR2 (germline): SNHLY, FYNNEI. With V trimmed by 2 bases and J by 1 base, 3 bases remained unmatched. CDR3 sequence reads: CASSERLAGGTDTQYF. CDR3 bases: TGTGCCAGCAGTGAACGTCTAGCGGGGGGCACAGATACGCAGTATTTT.

The gene calls are TRBV21-1 and TRBJ2-2; the table's TRBD2 call for D was not verified on the DNA. TRBV21-1 is assigned pseudogene status. The CDR3 is made up of 16 amino acids. For the CDR3, the DNA is TGTGCCAGCCCGGTCCTTTTAGGCCTAGCGACCGGGGAGCTGTTTTTT. This codes for CASPVLLGLATGELFF.